Presented here are 17 T cell receptor beta chains from one specimen sequenced in a study of T cell responses to AZD1222 COVID-19 vaccine. Profiled with immunoSEQ multiplex PCR; TCRdb holds only in-frame clones, not every one. Of about 8,000 clones in the sample, around nine tenths are singletons; the top ten hold less than 9%. Sequenced material: peripheral blood, taken 28 days after the second AZD1222 dose. The receptor source for this set is an adult who received the AZD1222 COVID-19 vaccine.

The chain couples TRBV7-9 to TRBJ2-7, with 7 bases matching TRBD1. V dropped 2 bases and J dropped 2; count of bases not matched to a gene: 3. The CDR3 has 14 residues. CDR1 is SEHNR and CDR2 is FQNEAQ in the germline V gene (reference sequence). CDR3 in amino acids: CASSLTGVTYEQYF. CDR3 bases: TGTGCCAGCAGCTTAACAGGGGTGACCTACGAGCAGTACTTC.

The DNA of the CDR3 is TGTGCCATCAGCGTAGACATGAGCTCCTACAATGAGCAGTTCTTC. Protein sequence: CAISVDMSSYNEQFF. V usage is TRBV10-3 and J usage is TRBJ2-1; D remains ambiguous. V was pared by 6 bases and J by 0 bases, with 12 bases between. The germline V gene has CDR1 ENHRY and CDR2 SYGVKD. This CDR3 comprises 15 residues.

The chain recombines TRBV7-2 with TRBJ1-2, with 9 bases aligning to TRBD1. Losses at the gene ends were 1 base for V and 5 bases for J; bases not matched to a gene: 11. The CDR3 has 17 amino acids. Germline lookup yields CDR1 SGHTA and CDR2 FQGNSA. As DNA, the CDR3 is TGTGCCAGCAGCTTAGGAGTAGTAACAGGGGGCGGGTATGGCTACACCTTC. Protein product: CASSLGVVTGGGYGYTF.

This sequence joins TRBV18 and TRBJ1-2; D is ambiguous. V was clipped by 2 bases and J by 0 bases, with 16 bases between them. CDR3 length: 17 residues. Per the germline V gene, CDR1 is KGHSH and CDR2 is LQKENI. The CDR3 region is CASSPRAQDPANYGYTF. CDR3 nucleotides: TGTGCCAGCTCACCAAGGGCCCAGGACCCTGCTAACTATGGCTACACCTTC.

The rearrangement uses TRBV3-1 (or the pseudogene TRBV3-2) and TRBJ2-1; possibly TRBD1 for D (7 bases). The CDR3 is 13 amino acids. The V end lost 3 bases, the J end lost 12 bases, and 15 bases lay between the germline ends. Germline V gives CDR1 LGHDT, CDR2 YNNKEL (reference sequence). The CDR3 sequence is CASSHTGGGVQFF. Here the CDR3 DNA reads TGTGCCAGCAGCCACACAGGAGGGGGCGTGCAGTTCTTC.

V gene TRBV29-1 combines with J gene TRBJ2-5; TRBD1 agrees at 7 bases. V shed 4 bases and J 1 base; nucleotides not matched to a gene: 6. Germline lookup yields CDR1 SQVTM and CDR2 ANQGSEA. The CDR3 is 14 residues long. This CDR3 is CSVAGDRVQETQYF. The CDR3 nucleotides are TGCAGCGTTGCTGGGGACAGAGTCCAAGAGACCCAGTACTTC. The whole variable domain, filled in from reference TRBV29-1 and TRBJ2-5, reads SAVISQKPSRDICQRGTSLTIQCQVDSQVTMMFWYRQQPGQSLTLIATANQGSEATYESGFVIDKFPISRPNLTFSTLTVSNMSPEDSSIYLCSVAGDRVQETQYFGPGTRLLVL.

The chain employs TRBV7-9 and TRBJ1-1; D unresolved. The germline V gene encodes CDR1 SEHNR and CDR2 FQNEAQ (reference sequence). The CDR3 is 13 residues long. V shed 6 bases and J shed 0 bases, with 8 bases lying between them. The CDR3 bases are TGTGCCAGCAGGGATACACTGAACACTGAAGCTTTCTTT. It encodes CASRDTLNTEAFF.

The chain uses TRBV14 and TRBJ2-3, with D maybe TRBD2 (6 bases). This CDR3 spans 14 amino acids. Germline loops: CDR1 SGHDN, CDR2 FVKESK. V was shortened by 5 bases and J by 2 bases, with 11 bases between the two germline ends. The CDR3 nucleotides are TGTGCCAGCAGCGCGGGACGGCACACAGATACGCAGTATTTT. Translated, it gives CASSAGRHTDTQYF.

The rearrangement links TRBV19 to TRBJ1-5, with 7 bases fitting TRBD1. The V gene end was trimmed by 7 bases and the J gene end by 2 bases; junction bases not matched to a gene: 8. The germline gives CDR1 LNHDA, CDR2 SQIVND (reference sequence). CDR3 size: 15 residues. As DNA, the CDR3 is TGTGCCAGTAAGCGCACAGGGGACGGCAATCAGCCCCAGCATTTT. Residues: CASKRTGDGNQPQHF. The variable domain in full, completed from reference TRBV19 and TRBJ1-5, reads DGGITQSPKYLFRKEGQNVTLSCEQNLNHDAMYWYRQDPGQGLRLIYYSQIVNDFQKGDIAEGYSVSREKKESFPLTVTSAQKNPTAFYLCASKRTGDGNQPQHFGDGTRLSIL.

The genes are TRBV6-5 and TRBJ2-5; TRBD1 matches 7 bases. There are 13 residues in the CDR3. Germline trimming cut 6 bases from V and 1 base from J; bases unmatched to any gene: 2. Germline CDR1 MNHEY, CDR2 SVGAGI. The CDR3 region is CASRYRGQETQYF. The CDR3 nucleotides are TGTGCCAGCAGATACAGGGGCCAAGAGACCCAGTACTTC.

The chain carries TRBV2 and TRBJ1-6; D unclear. Trimming pared 7 bases from V and 0 bases from J, leaving 4 bases between. The germline V gene encodes CDR1 SNHLY and CDR2 FYNNEI. The CDR3 loop spans 13 amino acids. The DNA of the CDR3 is TGTGCCAGCACGGTCTCCTATAATTCACCCCTCCACTTT. Its protein product is CASTVSYNSPLHF.

The chain joins TRBV20-1 to TRBJ2-3, with D perhaps matching TRBD2 (5 bases). V lost 6 bases and J 0 bases, leaving 13 bases between the germline ends. Germline assignment: CDR1 DFQATT and CDR2 SNEGSKA (reference sequence). The CDR3 runs 14 residues. Here the CDR3 DNA reads TGCAGTGCCAGTAGCGCCACTAGCACAGATACGCAGTATTTT. Translated, it gives CSASSATSTDTQYF.

This clone was detected a few times. The chain uses TRBV19 and TRBJ2-1; a possible D gene is TRBD1 (6 bases). Trimming took off 3 bases at V and 12 bases at J, with 12 bases between the two ends. In germline, CDR1 is LNHDA, CDR2 SQIVND (reference sequence). The CDR3 runs 12 residues. The CDR3 DNA reads as TGTGCCAGTAGTATCCCTTTACAGGGGCAGTTCTTC. This sequence encodes CASSIPLQGQFF.

In this sample, this clone turned up once. CDR3 protein: CASRRANTEAFF. CDR3 DNA sequence: TGTGCCAGCAGAAGGGCGAACACTGAAGCTTTCTTT. The J gene is TRBJ1-1, the V gene TRBV2; D remains ambiguous. The V gene's germline CDR1 is SNHLY and CDR2 FYNNEI. Trimming removed 6 bases at V and 1 base at J, with 6 bases between. The CDR3 spans 12 residues.

This clone was observed once. The rearrangement joins TRBV5-1 to TRBJ1-2; 7 nucleotides line up with TRBD1. From germline, CDR1 is SGHRS and CDR2 YFSETQ. After removal of 4 bases from V and 4 bases from J, the junction contained 10 bases not matched to a gene. The CDR3 spans 15 residues. The CDR3 loop is CASSPFTGTAYGYTF. The CDR3 DNA reads as TGCGCCAGCAGCCCTTTCACCGGGACAGCCTATGGCTACACCTTC.

This clone appeared once. This sequence joins TRBV6-5 and TRBJ1-1; D is undetermined. Germline V gives CDR1 MNHEY, CDR2 SVGAGI. The ends were cut back, 1 base at V and 0 bases at J, with 9 bases in the middle. The CDR3 covers 15 residues. The CDR3 is CASSYFRRMNTEAFF. The DNA of the CDR3 is TGTGCCAGCAGTTACTTTCGGAGGATGAACACTGAAGCTTTCTTT.

The V call is TRBV28, the J call TRBJ2-5; D perhaps matches TRBD1 (5 bases). The CDR3 runs to 16 residues. Germline V gene data show CDR1 as MDHEN and CDR2 as SYDVKM. V lost 1 base and J 1 base, leaving 13 bases between the germline ends. Written as DNA, the CDR3 is TGTGCCAGCAGTTTATTTCTAACAGGAGTCCAAGAGACCCAGTACTTC. Its translation is CASSLFLTGVQETQYF.